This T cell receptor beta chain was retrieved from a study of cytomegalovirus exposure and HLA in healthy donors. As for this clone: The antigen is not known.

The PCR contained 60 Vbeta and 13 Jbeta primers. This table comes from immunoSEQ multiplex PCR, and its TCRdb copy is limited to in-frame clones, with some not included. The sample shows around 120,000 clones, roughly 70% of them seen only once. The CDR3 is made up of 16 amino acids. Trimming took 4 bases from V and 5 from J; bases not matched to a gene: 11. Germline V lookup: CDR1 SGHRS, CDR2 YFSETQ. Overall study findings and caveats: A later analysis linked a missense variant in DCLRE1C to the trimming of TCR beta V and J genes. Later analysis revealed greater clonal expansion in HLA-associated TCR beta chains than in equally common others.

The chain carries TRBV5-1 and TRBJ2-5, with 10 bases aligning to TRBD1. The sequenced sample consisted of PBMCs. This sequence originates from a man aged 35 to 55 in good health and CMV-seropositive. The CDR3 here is CASSLRQGAHWETQYF. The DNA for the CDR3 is TGCGCCAGCAGCCTACGACAGGGGGCGCATTGGGAGACCCAGTACTTC.